This section outlines one T cell receptor beta chain sequence together with its context. The data stem from a study of blood T cell repertoires in COVID-19. V gave up 8 bases and J gave up 0 bases, with 8 bases separating them. The CDR3 contains 12 residues. Germline CDR1 is ENHRY and CDR2 is SYGVKD. TCRdb's copy holds only in-frame clones and misses some; the assay was immunoSEQ multiplex PCR. The sample shows about 150,000 clones, 84% of them seen only once. V is TRBV10-3 and J is TRBJ2-7; D may be TRBD2 (5 bases). Sequences were obtained from PBMCs or T cells enriched from blood (not recorded which). This TCR was sampled from a woman aged 45-59 years who had been exposed to COVID-19. CDR3 amino acids: CAIGLSSYEQYF. The CDR3 bases are TGTGCCATCGGACTGAGCTCCTACGAGCAGTACTTC.